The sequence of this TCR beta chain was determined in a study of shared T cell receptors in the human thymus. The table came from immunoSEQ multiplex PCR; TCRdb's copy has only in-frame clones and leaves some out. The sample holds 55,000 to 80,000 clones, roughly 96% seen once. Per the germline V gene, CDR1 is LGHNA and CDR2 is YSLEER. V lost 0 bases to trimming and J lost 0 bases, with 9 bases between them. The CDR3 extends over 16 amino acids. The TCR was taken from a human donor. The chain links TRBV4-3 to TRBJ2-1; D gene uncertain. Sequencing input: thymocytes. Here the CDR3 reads CASSQDSQSSYNEQFF. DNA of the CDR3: TGCGCCAGCAGCCAAGATAGCCAGAGCTCCTACAATGAGCAGTTCTTC.